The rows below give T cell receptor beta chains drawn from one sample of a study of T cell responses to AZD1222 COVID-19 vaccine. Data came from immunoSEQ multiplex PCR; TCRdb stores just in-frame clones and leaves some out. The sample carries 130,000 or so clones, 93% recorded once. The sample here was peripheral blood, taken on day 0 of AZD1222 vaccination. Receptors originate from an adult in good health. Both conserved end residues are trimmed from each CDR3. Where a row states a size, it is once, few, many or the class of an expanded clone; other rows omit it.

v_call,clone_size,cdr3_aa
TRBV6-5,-,ASRRQGEAF
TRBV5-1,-,ASSPKRGEKLF
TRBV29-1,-,SVELGLNGYT
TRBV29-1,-,SVQARDGYT
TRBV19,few,ASSKDTGSGANVLT
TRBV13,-,ASSPIMGLAGSTDTQY
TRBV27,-,ASSLSPSSGYNEQF
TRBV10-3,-,AISEQGGGYQPQH
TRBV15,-,ATSPRTGQGNTIY
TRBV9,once,ASSGLRSTDTQY
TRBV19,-,ASLTDRGAF
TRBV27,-,ASSLRGLGGNEQF
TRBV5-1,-,ASSLQDLRTQY
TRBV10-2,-,ASTGTTGQGQETQY
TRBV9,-,ASSALAGESDTQY
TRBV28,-,ASSTSGPNNEQF
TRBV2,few,ASSEELAGGISQETQY
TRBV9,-,ASSVGGGNGHGYT
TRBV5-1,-,ASSLATADNSPLH
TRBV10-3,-,AISSAGNTEQY